This is a list of T cell receptor beta chains from one sample in a study. MiXCR was run by TCRdb on the RT-PCR reads, yielding one entry per CDR3 protein. The table records almost 700,000 distinct CDR3 sequences, more than 13% of them present only once. The sample was memory CD4+ T cells from blood. These receptors were collected from a female donor in good health, serving as a healthy control. The conserved cysteine and the conserved F or W are not part of the CDR3 here. Clone sizes are given selectively: once, few, many, or a class where the clone is expanded.

clone_size	v_call	cdr3_aa
.	TRBV20-1	SVPTDTNYGYT
many	TRBV6-5	ASSPGLSYGYT
many	TRBV9	ASSAGWVPYEQY
.	TRBV15	ATSRVLGVTEAF
.	TRBV5-4	ASSQRNRGLNTEAF
.	TRBV9	ASANINTGELF
few	TRBV6-2/TRBV6-3	ASSTIRETSGGASQYNEQF
.	TRBV7-6	ASSLMSGGNQPQH
.	TRBV5-1	ASNSPSGANVLT
few	TRBV12-3/TRBV12-4	ASSLALGRGTYEQY
.	TRBV7-9	ASSTDRSTYEQY
.	TRBV20-1	SAGKSRNFLNNSPLH
.	TRBV20-1	SARWRARRETQY
.	TRBV7-3	ASSGTSGTFGNEQF